This T cell receptor (beta chain) emerged from a study of T cells after yellow fever vaccination (dated by TCRdb to the late 2010s). For the wider study: The SMART-Seq v4 Ultra Low Input RNA kit was used to prepare libraries from fractions with low cell numbers. Bulk TCR alpha and beta repertoires were sequenced longitudinally to track T-cell clones before and after primary and booster YFV17D yellow fever vaccination. Blood was drawn at multiple timepoints before and after primary and secondary immunization, with bulk PBMC replicates and cell subsets isolated. Two healthy male donors, one aged 18 to 30 and one aged 30 to 40 years, made up the cohort. What the study reported, not specific to this receptor: Because the study included only two donors, the extent to which the findings can be generalized is limited. A small fraction of clonotypes appeared in both the CD4 and CD8 compartments, likely as a result of convergent recombination. FACS-sorted repertoires could contain abundant contaminating clonotypes from the bulk population, so computational filtering was required. The secondary T-cell response was found to be weaker but faster than the primary response, with a peak reached on day 5 rather than on day 15. After the booster, most of the clones that had expanded following primary vaccination were detected again (approximately 95% of CD4 and 88% of CD8), which suggests that memory was broadly maintained.

Sequenced using an Illumina NovaSeq 6000. TCR cDNA was made using 5'RACE template switching, a step that added a universal primer site and unique molecular identifiers. cDNA synthesis was primed from both the TCR alpha and TCR beta constant segments. Libraries were amplified in two PCR steps, with sample barcodes and sequencing adapters added in the second step. Sequencing of libraries was done on Illumina HiSeq 2500 (2x100 bp) or NovaSeq (2x150 bp). The paper's processing steps were these. MIGEC was used to demultiplex reads and collapse the reads into UMI consensus sequences, and MiXCR was used for V(D)J alignment. Vaccine-responding clonotypes were identified with edgeR using replicate PBMC samples, with FDR below 0.01 and a log2 fold change above 5 up to day 15 being required. Bulk clonotypes were assigned CD4 or CD8 identity according to which sequenced CD4 or CD8 repertoire held them at higher abundance. Using fastp trimming at Q25 and MiXCR clonotype assembly, TCRdb reanalyzed the public sequencing data and kept in-frame beta chains. When rows share a CDR3 protein, they turn into one entry using the most common DNA and genes. The V and J calls follow TCRdb's processing rather than the paper's. In all, the sample holds some 170,000 distinct CDR3 sequences, and 9.3% of those were seen once. The top ten clonotypes cover roughly 33% of the sample.

Unmatched junction bases come to 9, with V trimmed by 4 bases and J by 4 bases. From a lookup of the germline V gene, CDR1 and CDR2 are KGHSH and LQKENI. The CDR3 starts with the cysteine, ends with the phenylalanine, and has 16 residues. Only the CDR3 DNA stays, 48 bases, in frame from base 1. This clonotype has at least ten counts. Its specific antigen is unknown. The sample holds no much larger clone one base away, and base qualities are not on file. Explained via the paper, the treatment or condition label denotes: live attenuated yellow fever vaccine strain. PBMCs were isolated from peripheral blood using a standard Ficoll-Paque protocol. Dynabeads CD4 and CD8 positive selection kits were used to isolate the CD4 and CD8 T-cell fractions. RNA was extracted with TriZol from bulk PBMCs, CD4 and CD8 fractions, and dextramer-positive and dextramer-negative fractions.

Sequenced material: CD8+ T cells sorted from PBMCs, taken 45 days after the yellow fever booster vaccination. The source is a man between 18 and 35 years old who received the YFV17D yellow fever vaccine. The V and J genes are TRBV18 and TRBJ2-1; TRBD1 agrees with 8 junctional bases. The CDR3 reads CASSLNQGAKYNEQFF. The nucleotides read TGTGCCAGCTCACTTAATCAGGGGGCGAAGTACAATGAGCAGTTCTTC.